This T cell receptor beta chain was captured in a study of Graves' ophthalmopathy and Graves' hyperthyroidism. Moderately to severely active ophthalmopathy under 3 months, CAS at least 3, NOSPECS at least 4. Exclusion criteria comprised other autoimmune diseases, uncontrolled infections, pregnancy or lactation in patients. Investigators amplified TCR beta CDR3 regions from RNA transcripts. HTBI-primed first-round RT-PCR preceded second-round multiplex PCR. TCRdb recomputed calls from the multiplex PCR reads with MiXCR, one row per CDR3 protein. The repertoire holds approximately 500,000 distinct CDR3 sequences, with around 15% as singletons. This clonotype was counted many times. Trimming shortened V by 5 bases and J by 7 bases, and 12 bases separated the two germline ends. The CDR3 is 13 residues long. Per germline, CDR1 SGHTA and CDR2 FQGTGA.

The chain couples TRBV7-3 to TRBJ1-5; D uncertain. Sequencing was performed on blood. The TCR sequence derives from a woman in her 30s with Graves' ophthalmopathy. The CDR3 DNA follows: TGTGCCAGCAGCCAAGGTCCGGGGCAGCCCCAGCATTTT. The encoded protein is CASSQGPGQPQHF.